A single sample is the source of the 26 T cell receptor beta chains below, sequenced in a study of long-term antiretroviral therapy in people with HIV (dated by TCRdb to the early 2020s). Sequencing of the TRB variable region was done with the immunoSEQ hsTCRB v3.0 assay at survey level resolution. TCRdb mirrors the immuneACCESS table, restricted to in-frame sequences. Some clones are absent from its copies; in checked studies, under half trace to an unresolved V gene, and the reason for the others is unknown. The sample table lists roughly 38,000 clones, 75% to 85% of them with a count of one. The top ten clonotypes cover 4.5% to 6% of the sample. Source: unsorted PBMCs, taken 3.4 years after starting antiretroviral therapy. The receptors were gathered from a man aged 25 to 40 with HIV.

V is TRBV2 and J is TRBJ2-3; TRBD2 might be the D (6 bases). This CDR3 is 16 amino acids long. The germline V gene has CDR1 SNHLY and CDR2 FYNNEI. V was trimmed by 0 bases and J by 1 base, leaving 11 bases between them. The CDR3 DNA reads as TGTGCCAGCAGTGAAGCAAGCGGGCGCGGCACAGATACGCAGTATTTT. Amino acid sequence: CASSEASGRGTDTQYF.

With regard to this clone: The sample holds other DNA sequences that translate to the same CDR3. This rearrangement joins TRBV5-1 to TRBJ2-5; 7 bases match TRBD2. J was trimmed by 5 bases and V by 2 bases; bases with no gene match: 3. The germline V gene encodes CDR1 SGHRS and CDR2 YFSETQ. This CDR3 region has 13 residues. The CDR3 DNA reads TGCGCCAGCAGCTTTTGGGAGGGGGAGACCCAGTACTTC. Its translation is CASSFWEGETQYF. Variable domain in full (rest from reference TRBV5-1 and TRBJ2-5): KAGVTQTPRYLIKTRGQQVTLSCSPISGHRSVSWYQQTPGQGLQFLFEYFSETQRNKGNFPGRFSGRQFSNSRSEMNVSTLELGDSALYLCASSFWEGETQYFGPGTRLLVL.

The chain employs TRBV5-6 and TRBJ2-3; 8 bases fit TRBD2. CDR3 length: 11 amino acids. V shed 6 bases and J 14 bases; nucleotides not matched to a gene: 8. From germline, CDR1 is SGHDT and CDR2 YYEEEE. The CDR3 DNA follows: TGTGCCAGCACGGGGGGGACTAGGATGTATTTT. Translation gives CASTGGTRMYF.

The chain joins TRBV7-2 to TRBJ1-1; a weak D match, TRBD1 (5 bases). Per germline, CDR1 SGHTA and CDR2 FQGNSA. The CDR3 contains 15 residues. Trimming cost V 5 bases and J 0 bases, with 13 bases left between them. CDR3 loop: CASSQLTEMNTEAFF. In DNA, the CDR3 is TGTGCCAGCAGCCAGTTGACAGAGATGAACACTGAAGCTTTCTTT. Drawing the rest from reference TRBV7-2 and TRBJ1-1, the complete variable domain is GAGVSQSPSNKVTEKGKDVELRCDPISGHTALYWYRQSLGQGLEFLIYFQGNSAPDKSGLPSDRFSAERTGGSVSTLTIQRTQQEDSAVYLCASSQLTEMNTEAFFGQGTRLTVV.

CDR3 sequence: CSTLLGEEQFF. In DNA, the CDR3 is TGCAGCACCCTCCTCGGGGAGGAGCAGTTCTTC. The genes are TRBV29-1 and TRBJ2-1, with D perhaps TRBD2 (5 bases). Germline V gives CDR1 SQVTM, CDR2 ANQGSEA. Between the trimmed V and J ends, which lost 8 bases and 10 bases, there was a span of 15 bases. The CDR3 runs 11 residues.

This clone was counted only a few times. This sequence joins TRBV7-8 and TRBJ2-7; no clear D. Germline assignment: CDR1 SGHVS and CDR2 FQNEAQ. Trimming removed 4 bases from V and 0 bases from J, with 4 bases in between. CDR3 length: 12 residues. CDR3 sequence: CASSSSSYEQYF. The CDR3 coding sequence is TGTGCCAGCAGCTCAAGCTCCTACGAGCAGTACTTC.

This chain uses TRBV2 with TRBJ2-2; maybe TRBD2 (5 bases). The CDR3 extends over 14 amino acids. Germline V lookup: CDR1 SNHLY, CDR2 FYNNEI. Trimming pared 2 bases from V and 4 bases from J, leaving 8 bases between. CDR3 amino acids: CASSEWLATGELFF. The CDR3 coding sequence is TGTGCCAGCAGTGAATGGCTAGCCACCGGGGAGCTGTTTTTT. Full variable domain (missing parts from reference TRBV2 and TRBJ2-2): EPEVTQTPSHQVTQMGQEVILRCVPISNHLYFYWYRQILGQKVEFLVSFYNNEISEKSEIFDDQFSVERPDGSNFTLKIRSTKLEDSAMYFCASSEWLATGELFFGEGSRLTVL.

This rearrangement joins TRBV28 to TRBJ2-2; D ambiguous. CDR3 length: 13 residues. Trimming left V 5 bases short and J 6 bases short, with 10 bases between. The germline V gene encodes CDR1 MDHEN and CDR2 SYDVKM. This CDR3 reads CASSGLVPGELFF. CDR3 bases: TGTGCCAGCAGTGGTTTGGTCCCCGGGGAGCTGTTTTTT.

The rearrangement uses TRBV27 and TRBJ2-1, with 10 positions matching TRBD2. CDR1 and CDR2 (germline): MNHEY, SMNVEV (reference sequence). CDR3 length: 18 residues. Trimming removed 7 bases from V and 7 bases from J; junction bases left unmatched: 19. Written as DNA, the CDR3 is TGTGCCAGCAATTTTTCCCCCTCTACTAGCGGGATATCAAATGAGCAGTTCTTC. This encodes CASNFSPSTSGISNEQFF.

This rearrangement joins TRBV4-3 to TRBJ2-7; D not certain. Germline V lookup: CDR1 LGHNA, CDR2 YSLEER. V was pared by 0 bases and J by 4 bases, with 10 bases between. This CDR3 is built from 14 residues. CDR3 DNA: TGCGCCAGCAGCCAAGATCACCAGCAATACGAGCAGTACTTC. Translation: CASSQDHQQYEQYF.

CDR3 nucleotide sequence: TGTGCCTGGAGTACAGGGTTGAGAGGGCCTGACACTGAAGCTTTCTTT. Protein sequence: CAWSTGLRGPDTEAFF. V gene TRBV30 combines with J gene TRBJ1-1; TRBD1 is a possible D gene (6 bases). The CDR3 runs 16 residues. V was shortened by 2 bases and J by 3 bases, with 19 bases between the two germline ends. In germline, CDR1 is GTSNPN, CDR2 SVGIG (reference sequence).

This chain connects TRBV6-6 to TRBJ1-5, with D tentatively TRBD1 (5 bases). V gave up 2 bases and J gave up 0 bases, with 8 bases separating them. The CDR3 spans 15 residues. Germline V gene data show CDR1 as MNHNY and CDR2 as SVGAGI (reference sequence). The CDR3 region is CASSYPGSSNQPQHF. As DNA, the CDR3 is TGTGCCAGCAGTTACCCAGGGTCTAGCAATCAGCCCCAGCATTTT.

This chain uses TRBV10-2 with TRBJ1-2; TRBD1 aligns across 11 bases. The CDR3 totals 15 residues. V shed 0 bases, J shed 8 bases, and the junction held 5 bases outside the gene matches. In germline, CDR1 is WSHSY, CDR2 SAAADI. The CDR3 sequence is CASSESRTGGIGYTF. The DNA of the CDR3 is TGCGCCAGCAGTGAGTCACGGACAGGGGGCATCGGCTACACCTTC.

This chain links TRBV30 with TRBJ2-7, with TRBD2 matching over 15 bases. Trimming removed 2 bases from V and 6 bases from J; junction bases left unmatched: 2. The germline V gene encodes CDR1 GTSNPN and CDR2 SVGIG (reference sequence). The CDR3 has 14 amino acids. CDR3 amino acids: CAWSPGLAGGEQYF. The CDR3 DNA reads as TGTGCCTGGAGTCCGGGACTAGCGGGAGGCGAGCAGTACTTC.

This clone was counted a single time. The chain is built from TRBV6-5 and TRBJ2-2; D is ambiguous. CDR1 MNHEY and CDR2 SVGAGI come from the germline V gene. Trimming removed 1 base at V and 4 bases at J, with 7 bases between. The CDR3 contains 14 residues. The CDR3 coding sequence is TGTGCCAGCAGTTACTTTCCAAGCACCGGGGAGCTGTTTTTT. Translation gives CASSYFPSTGELFF.

This clone was observed a single time. This chain joins TRBV5-4 and TRBJ2-1; D is undetermined. The CDR3 spans 14 residues. The V end was cut by 4 bases, the J end by 0 bases, with 8 bases between. The V gene's germline CDR1 is SGHNT and CDR2 YYREEE (reference sequence). The CDR3 DNA sequence: TGTGCCAGCAGCCCCTTCAGCTCCTACAATGAGCAGTTCTTC. Amino acid sequence: CASSPFSSYNEQFF.

The chain employs TRBV7-7 and TRBJ2-5; the match to TRBD1 covers 7 bases. Germline V gene data show CDR1 as SSHAT and CDR2 as FNYEAQ (reference sequence). The V segment lost 5 bases and the J segment 1 base; nucleotides outside the gene matches: 4. There are 14 residues in the CDR3. The CDR3: CASSRGTAQETQYF. CDR3 coding DNA: TGTGCCAGCAGCCGAGGGACAGCCCAAGAGACCCAGTACTTC.

This clone turned up a few times. The rearrangement links TRBV6-6 to TRBJ2-7; 12 bases agree with TRBD2. This CDR3 spans 14 amino acids. The trim removed 9 bases at V and 5 bases at J, leaving 8 bases unmatched. Germline V CDR1 and CDR2: MNHNY, SVGAGI (reference sequence). The CDR3 nucleotides read TGTGCCAGTGCGACTAGCGGGAGTTACCACGAGCAGTACTTC. It codes for CASATSGSYHEQYF.

The J gene is TRBJ1-1, the V gene TRBV28, with D hard to call. Germline V lookup: CDR1 MDHEN, CDR2 SYDVKM. This CDR3 spans 14 amino acids. Trimming cost V 2 bases and J 7 bases, with 14 bases left between them. In DNA, the CDR3 is TGTGCCAGCAGTTTAAACCCTCCGACGGGTGAAGCTTTCTTT. Its translation is CASSLNPPTGEAFF.

The chain carries TRBV18 and TRBJ1-1; no definite D call. CDR3 size: 13 residues. Germline V lookup: CDR1 KGHSH, CDR2 LQKENI. Trimming removed 2 bases from V and 6 bases from J, with 10 bases in between. The CDR3 DNA follows: TGTGCCAGCTCACCAAAGGACGGCTCTGAAGCTTTCTTT. Translating it yields CASSPKDGSEAFF.

The V gene is TRBV9, the J gene TRBJ2-1; the D is unclear. V lost 0 bases and J 5 bases, leaving 9 bases between the germline ends. Germline V CDR1 and CDR2: SGDLS, YYNGEE. This CDR3 has 14 residues. The CDR3 coding sequence is TGTGCCAGCAGCGTAGGAACTCGCAACAATGAGCAGTTCTTC. It encodes CASSVGTRNNEQFF.

This clone showed up just once. The genes are TRBV7-3 and TRBJ2-2, with 9 nucleotides matching TRBD2. Germline CDR1 and CDR2: SGHTA and FQGTGA. The CDR3 sequence is 15 residues long. With V trimmed by 2 bases and J by 6 bases, 4 bases remained unmatched. The CDR3 DNA sequence: TGTGCCAGCAGCTTAGGACTAGCGTTGTCCGGGGAGCTGTTTTTT. Translation gives CASSLGLALSGELFF.

J is TRBJ1-1 and V is TRBV10-3; maybe TRBD1 (6 bases). Trimming shortened V by 6 bases and J by 1 base, and 9 bases separated the two germline ends. This CDR3 region has 13 residues. CDR1 ENHRY and CDR2 SYGVKD come from the germline V gene. Here the CDR3 reads CAIRKDRNTEAFF. Here the CDR3 DNA reads TGTGCCATCAGAAAGGACAGGAACACTGAAGCTTTCTTT.

This chain's CDR3 is CASSYRPPGAGELFF. CDR3 coding DNA: TGTGCCAGCAGTTACAGACCCCCTGGGGCCGGGGAGCTGTTTTTT. The V and J genes are TRBV28 and TRBJ2-2, with D uncertain. V lost 4 bases, J lost 6 bases, and 15 bases lay in between. The CDR3 covers 15 residues. The germline V gene encodes CDR1 MDHEN and CDR2 SYDVKM.

As DNA, the CDR3 is TGCGCCAGCAGCTGGACAGGGGAATTGAACACTGAAGCTTTCTTT. Translating it yields CASSWTGELNTEAFF. The chain has TRBV5-1 and TRBJ1-1, with 9 positions matching TRBD1. Trimming took 3 bases from V and 0 from J; bases not matched to a gene: 3. CDR1 SGHRS and CDR2 YFSETQ come from the germline V gene. The CDR3 is made up of 15 amino acids.

The V gene is TRBV30, the J gene TRBJ2-3; D is unresolved. V was shortened by 1 base and J by 6 bases, with 8 bases between the two germline ends. The CDR3 runs 12 residues. The germline CDR1 and CDR2 sequences are GTSNPN and SVGIG (reference sequence). The CDR3 spells CAWSGPYDTQYF. Written as DNA, the CDR3 is TGTGCCTGGAGTGGGCCGTATGATACGCAGTATTTT.